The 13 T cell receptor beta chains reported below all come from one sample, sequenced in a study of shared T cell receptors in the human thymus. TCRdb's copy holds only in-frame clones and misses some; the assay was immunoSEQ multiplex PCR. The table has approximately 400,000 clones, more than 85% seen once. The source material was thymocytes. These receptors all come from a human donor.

The CDR3 DNA is TGCGCCAGCAGCCAAGGAGGAGGCAGGGGGAAGGCTGAAGCTTTCTTT. Protein sequence: CASSQGGGRGKAEAFF. V and J are TRBV4-1 and TRBJ1-1, with 7 bases matching TRBD1. This CDR3 spans 16 amino acids. Trimming took 1 base from V and 6 from J; bases not matched to a gene: 11. The V gene's germline CDR1 is MGHRA and CDR2 YSYEKL.

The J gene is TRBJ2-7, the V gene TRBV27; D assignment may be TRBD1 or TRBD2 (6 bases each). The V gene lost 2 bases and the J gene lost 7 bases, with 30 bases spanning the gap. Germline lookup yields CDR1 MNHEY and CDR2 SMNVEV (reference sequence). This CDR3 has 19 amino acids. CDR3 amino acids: CASSLRGTGKRTARGEQYF. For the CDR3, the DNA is TGTGCCAGCAGTTTAAGGGGGACCGGTAAACGGACGGCCCGGGGGGAGCAGTACTTC.

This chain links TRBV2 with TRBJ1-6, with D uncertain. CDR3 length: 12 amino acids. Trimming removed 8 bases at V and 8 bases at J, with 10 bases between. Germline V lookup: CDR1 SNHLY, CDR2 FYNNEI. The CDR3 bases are TGTGCCAGCGAACCAGCTTATTCACCCCTCCACTTT. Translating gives CASEPAYSPLHF.

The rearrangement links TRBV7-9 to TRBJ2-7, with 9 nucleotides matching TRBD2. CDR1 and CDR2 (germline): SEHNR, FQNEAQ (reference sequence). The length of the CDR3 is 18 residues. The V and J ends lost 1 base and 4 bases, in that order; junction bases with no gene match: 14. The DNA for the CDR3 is TGTGCCAGCAGCTTAGGGCAATCCAGCGGACTAGCGAGTTACGAGCAGTACTTC. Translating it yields CASSLGQSSGLASYEQYF.

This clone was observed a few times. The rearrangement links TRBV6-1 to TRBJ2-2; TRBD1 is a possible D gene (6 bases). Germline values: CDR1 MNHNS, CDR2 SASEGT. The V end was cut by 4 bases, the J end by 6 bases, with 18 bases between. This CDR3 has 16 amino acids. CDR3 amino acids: CASSAAREGGSGELFF. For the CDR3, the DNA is TGTGCCAGCAGTGCTGCCCGGGAAGGGGGTTCCGGGGAGCTGTTTTTT.

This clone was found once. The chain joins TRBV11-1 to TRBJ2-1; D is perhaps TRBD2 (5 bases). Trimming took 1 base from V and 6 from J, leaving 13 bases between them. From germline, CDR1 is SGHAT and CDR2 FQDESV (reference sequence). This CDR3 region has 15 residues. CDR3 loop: CASSLGGPLINEQFF. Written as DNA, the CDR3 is TGTGCCAGCAGCTTAGGCGGGCCCCTGATCAATGAGCAGTTCTTC.

CDR3 region: CASSEAVGWEITEAFF. DNA of the CDR3: TGTGCCAGCAGTGAAGCGGTGGGCTGGGAGATCACTGAAGCTTTCTTT. The chain uses TRBV6-1 and TRBJ1-1; D not certain. With 0 bases removed from V and 4 bases from J, the gap between germline ends came to 15 bases. The CDR3 length is 16 residues. CDR1 is MNHNS, CDR2 SASEGT, per germline.

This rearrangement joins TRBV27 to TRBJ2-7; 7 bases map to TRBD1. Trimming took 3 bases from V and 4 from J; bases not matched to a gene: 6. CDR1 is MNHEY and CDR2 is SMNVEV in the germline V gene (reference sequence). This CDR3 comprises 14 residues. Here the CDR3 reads CASSLRQGNYEQYF. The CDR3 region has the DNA TGTGCCAGCAGTTTGAGACAGGGTAATTACGAGCAGTACTTC.

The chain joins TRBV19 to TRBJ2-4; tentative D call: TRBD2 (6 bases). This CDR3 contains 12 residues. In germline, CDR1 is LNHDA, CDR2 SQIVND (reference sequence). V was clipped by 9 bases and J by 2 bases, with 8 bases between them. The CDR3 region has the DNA TGTGCCAGCGGACTACCCAAAAACATTCAGTACTTC. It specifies CASGLPKNIQYF.

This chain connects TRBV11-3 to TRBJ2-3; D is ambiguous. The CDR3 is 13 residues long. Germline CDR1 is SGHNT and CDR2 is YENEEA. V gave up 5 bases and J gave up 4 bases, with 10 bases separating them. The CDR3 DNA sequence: TGTGCCAGCAGCCCTAGTGACGCAGATACGCAGTATTTT. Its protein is CASSPSDADTQYF.

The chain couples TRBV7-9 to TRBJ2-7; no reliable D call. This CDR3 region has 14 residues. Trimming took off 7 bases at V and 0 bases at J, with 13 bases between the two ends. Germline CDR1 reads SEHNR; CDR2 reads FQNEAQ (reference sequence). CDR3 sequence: CASTGVLSSYEQYF. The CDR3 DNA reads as TGTGCCAGCACTGGCGTCTTAAGCTCCTACGAGCAGTACTTC. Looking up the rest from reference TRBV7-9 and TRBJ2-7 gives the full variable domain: DTGVSQNPRHKITKRGQNVTFRCDPISEHNRLYWYRQTLGQGPEFLTYFQNEAQLEKSRLLSDRFSAERPKGSFSTLEIQRTEQGDSAMYLCASTGVLSSYEQYFGPGTRLTVT.

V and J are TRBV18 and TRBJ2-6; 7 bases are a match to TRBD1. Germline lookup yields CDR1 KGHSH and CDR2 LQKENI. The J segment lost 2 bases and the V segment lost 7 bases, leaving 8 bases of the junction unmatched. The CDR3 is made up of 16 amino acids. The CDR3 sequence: CASCRQGTPGANVLTF. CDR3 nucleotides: TGTGCCAGCTGCCGACAGGGAACCCCTGGGGCCAACGTCCTGACTTTC.

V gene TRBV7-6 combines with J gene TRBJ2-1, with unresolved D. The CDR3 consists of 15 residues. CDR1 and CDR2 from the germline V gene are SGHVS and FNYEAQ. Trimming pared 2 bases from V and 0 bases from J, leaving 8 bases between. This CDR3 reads CASSLYPSSYNEQFF. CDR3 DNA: TGTGCCAGCAGCTTATATCCGAGCTCCTACAATGAGCAGTTCTTC.